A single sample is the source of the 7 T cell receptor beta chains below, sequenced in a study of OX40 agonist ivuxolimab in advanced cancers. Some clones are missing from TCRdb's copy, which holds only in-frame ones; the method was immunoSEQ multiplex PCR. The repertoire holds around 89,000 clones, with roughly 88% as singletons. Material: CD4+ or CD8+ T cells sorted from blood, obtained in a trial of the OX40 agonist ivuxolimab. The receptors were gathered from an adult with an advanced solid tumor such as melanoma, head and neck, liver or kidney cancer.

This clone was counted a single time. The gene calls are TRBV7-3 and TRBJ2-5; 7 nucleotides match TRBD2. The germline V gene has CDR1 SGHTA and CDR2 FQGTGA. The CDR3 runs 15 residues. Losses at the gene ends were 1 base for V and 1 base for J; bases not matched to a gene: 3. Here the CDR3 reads CASSLMGTTQETQYF. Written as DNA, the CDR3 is TGTGCCAGCAGCTTAATGGGGACTACCCAAGAGACCCAGTACTTC.

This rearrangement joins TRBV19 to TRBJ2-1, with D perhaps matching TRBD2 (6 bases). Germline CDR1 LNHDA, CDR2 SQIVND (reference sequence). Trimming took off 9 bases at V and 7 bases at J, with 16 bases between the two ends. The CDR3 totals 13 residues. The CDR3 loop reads CASEEFGGNEQFF. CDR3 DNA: TGTGCCAGCGAGGAGTTCGGGGGTAATGAGCAGTTCTTC.

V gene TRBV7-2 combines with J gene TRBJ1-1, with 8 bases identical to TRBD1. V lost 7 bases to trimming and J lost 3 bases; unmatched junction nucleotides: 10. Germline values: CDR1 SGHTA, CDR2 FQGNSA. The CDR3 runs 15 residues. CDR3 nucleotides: TGTGCCAGCACTACCTTCAGGGGGCGCGACACTGAAGCTTTCTTT. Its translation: CASTTFRGRDTEAFF.

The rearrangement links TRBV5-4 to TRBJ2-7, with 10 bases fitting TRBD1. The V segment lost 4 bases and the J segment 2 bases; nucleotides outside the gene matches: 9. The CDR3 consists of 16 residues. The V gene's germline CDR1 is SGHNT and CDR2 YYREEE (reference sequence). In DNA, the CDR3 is TGTGCCAGCAGCCCCCCCGGGACAGGGGTAACCTACGAGCAGTACTTC. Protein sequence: CASSPPGTGVTYEQYF. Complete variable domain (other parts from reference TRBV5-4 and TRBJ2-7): ETGVTQSPTHLIKTRGQQVTLRCSSQSGHNTVSWYQQALGQGPQFIFQYYREEENGRGNFPPRFSGLQFPNYSSELNVNALELDDSALYLCASSPPGTGVTYEQYFGPGTRLTVT.

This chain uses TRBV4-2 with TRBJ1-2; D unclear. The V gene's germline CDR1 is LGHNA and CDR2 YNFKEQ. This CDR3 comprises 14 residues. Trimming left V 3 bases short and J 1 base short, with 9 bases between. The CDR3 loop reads CASSHQGFNYGYTF. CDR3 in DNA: TGTGCCAGCAGCCACCAAGGGTTTAACTATGGCTACACCTTC.

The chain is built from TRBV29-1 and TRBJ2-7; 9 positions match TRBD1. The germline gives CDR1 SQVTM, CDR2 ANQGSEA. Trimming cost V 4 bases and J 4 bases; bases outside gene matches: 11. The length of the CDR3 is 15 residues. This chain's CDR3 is CSVGDPGQGLYEQYF. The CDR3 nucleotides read TGCAGCGTTGGCGATCCGGGACAGGGACTGTACGAGCAGTACTTC.

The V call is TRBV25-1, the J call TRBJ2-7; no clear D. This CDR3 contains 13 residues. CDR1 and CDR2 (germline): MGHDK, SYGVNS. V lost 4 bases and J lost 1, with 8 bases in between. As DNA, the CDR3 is TGTGCCAGCAGTGTAGCAGGTTCCTACGAGCAGTACTTC. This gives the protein CASSVAGSYEQYF.